A single sample is the source of the 32 T cell receptor beta chains below, sequenced in a study of T cells after yellow fever vaccination. A single record per CDR3 protein comes from TCRdb applying MiXCR to the 5' RACE reads. The sample holds 80,000 to 100,000 distinct CDR3 sequences, under 9% seen once. The sequences come from CD8+ T cells not binding an NS4B(214-222) dextramer, sorted from PBMCs, collected roughly 15 days after the first yellow fever vaccination. The source of these receptors is a man younger than 35 who received the YFV17D yellow fever vaccine.

This chain connects TRBV27 to TRBJ1-5; no definite D call. CDR1 and CDR2 from the germline V gene are MNHEY and SMNVEV (reference sequence). This CDR3 comprises 14 residues. V was cut by 6 bases and J by 0 bases, with 9 bases left in between. The CDR3 bases are TGTGCCAGCAGCCCTAACCTTAGCAATCAGCCCCAGCATTTT. As protein: CASSPNLSNQPQHF.

This clonotype has just a few counts. The rearrangement links TRBV20-1 to TRBJ1-1; 9 bases are a match to TRBD1. Germline CDR1 and CDR2: DFQATT and SNEGSKA (reference sequence). The CDR3 sequence is 14 residues long. The J segment lost 4 bases and the V segment lost 3 bases, leaving 6 bases of the junction unmatched. The CDR3 here is CSARRQGEGTEAFF. The CDR3 nucleotides read TGCAGTGCTAGGAGACAGGGGGAAGGCACTGAAGCTTTCTTT.

This clonotype was counted at least ten times. The chain has TRBV6-2 or TRBV6-3 and TRBJ2-2; D is unclear. This CDR3 has 12 residues. Trimming left V 7 bases short and J 4 bases short, with 7 bases between. Germline V lookup: CDR1 MNHEY, CDR2 SVGEGT. The CDR3 here is CASTLGTGELFF. In DNA, the CDR3 is TGTGCCAGCACGTTGGGCACCGGGGAGCTGTTTTTT.

This clonotype was counted at least ten times. The rearrangement links TRBV4-2 to TRBJ2-5; 8 bases are a match to TRBD2. With 0 bases clipped from V and 1 base from J, the junction kept 10 bases outside the gene matches. In germline, CDR1 is LGHNA, CDR2 YNFKEQ. This CDR3 comprises 18 residues. The CDR3 sequence: CASSQDIVLAGLQETQYF. The CDR3 bases are TGTGCCAGCAGCCAAGATATAGTGTTAGCGGGGCTCCAAGAGACCCAGTACTTC.

The chain uses TRBV5-5 and TRBJ2-7, with 8 bases identical to TRBD1. V lost 1 base, J lost 7 bases, and 4 bases stayed unmatched. Germline V CDR1 and CDR2: SGHKS, YYEKEE (reference sequence). CDR3 length: 13 amino acids. The DNA of the CDR3 is TGTGCCAGCAGCTTGCAGGGGGCGAGGGAGCAGTACTTC. It encodes CASSLQGAREQYF.

This clonotype was detected only a few times. The chain employs TRBV12-5 and TRBJ2-1; 12 nucleotides match TRBD2. The CDR3 loop spans 15 amino acids. Germline lookup yields CDR1 LGHNT and CDR2 FRNRAP. With 7 bases clipped from V and 5 bases from J, the junction kept 6 bases outside the gene matches. The DNA of the CDR3 is TGTGCTAGTGTCCCCGGACTAGCGGGGCACAATGAGCAGTTCTTC. It translates to CASVPGLAGHNEQFF.

Only a few counts were recorded for this clonotype. V usage is TRBV4-1 and J usage is TRBJ2-5; D is ambiguous. V was shortened by 0 bases and J by 1 base, with 12 bases between the two germline ends. The CDR3 length is 16 residues. Germline CDR1 reads MGHRA; CDR2 reads YSYEKL. This chain's CDR3 is CASSQDERPLQETQYF. The CDR3 DNA reads TGCGCCAGCAGCCAAGACGAGCGACCCCTCCAAGAGACCCAGTACTTC.

This clonotype was found many times. The chain couples TRBV6-2 or TRBV6-3 to TRBJ1-2; D not certain. In germline, CDR1 is MNHEY, CDR2 SVGEGT. This CDR3 contains 14 residues. V shed 7 bases and J shed 2 bases, with 14 bases lying between them. CDR3 loop: CASTPSSVNYGYTF. As DNA, the CDR3 is TGTGCCAGCACCCCTTCCTCTGTAAACTATGGCTACACCTTC.

The gene calls are TRBV5-1 and TRBJ2-7; weak D call: TRBD1 (6 bases). Trimming pared 3 bases from V and 2 bases from J, leaving 12 bases between. Germline CDR1 reads SGHRS; CDR2 reads YFSETQ. The CDR3 spans 14 residues. The CDR3, as DNA: TGCGCCAGCAGCTCACCGGGACACACCTACGAGCAGTACTTC. Its translation: CASSSPGHTYEQYF.

The chain has TRBV14 and TRBJ1-2; D remains unclear. The V and J ends lost 4 bases and 3 bases respectively, with 9 bases between them. CDR3 length: 13 residues. Germline-derived CDR1 and CDR2 are SGHDN and FVKESK. CDR3 in amino acids: CASSLWGDYGYTF. CDR3 nucleotides: TGTGCCAGCAGCCTTTGGGGAGACTATGGCTACACCTTC.

This clonotype showed up many times. The V call is TRBV11-2, the J call TRBJ2-2; D is undetermined. This CDR3 has 14 amino acids. The V gene lost 4 bases and the J gene lost 3 bases, with 9 bases spanning the gap. The germline V gene encodes CDR1 SGHAT and CDR2 FQNNGV. The CDR3 protein is CASSSRTYTGELFF. For the CDR3, the DNA is TGTGCCAGCAGCTCTAGGACGTACACCGGGGAGCTGTTTTTT.

This clonotype has a handful of counts. The J gene is TRBJ2-7, the V gene TRBV5-1, with D uncertain. Between the trimmed V and J ends, which lost 0 bases and 3 bases, there was a span of 13 bases. The CDR3 is 15 residues long. Looked up from germline, CDR1 is SGHRS and CDR2 is YFSETQ. The CDR3 reads CASSLGSFFDYEQYF. The CDR3 bases are TGCGCCAGCAGCTTGGGGAGTTTCTTTGACTACGAGCAGTACTTC.

This clonotype was detected a few times. The chain employs TRBV29-1 and TRBJ1-1; possible D gene TRBD1, 5 bases. This CDR3 has 13 amino acids. Trimming took off 2 bases at V and 4 bases at J, with 11 bases between the two ends. Germline V lookup: CDR1 SQVTM, CDR2 ANQGSEA. This CDR3 is CSVEFVGTTEAFF. DNA for the CDR3: TGCAGCGTTGAATTCGTTGGGACCACTGAAGCTTTCTTT.

The rearrangement uses TRBV27 and TRBJ1-5; 9 bases fit TRBD1. The CDR3 totals 15 residues. Looked up from germline, CDR1 is MNHEY and CDR2 is SMNVEV (reference sequence). V gave up 3 bases and J gave up 7 bases; unmatched junction bases: 7. CDR3 DNA: TGTGCCAGCAGTTTTAGTGGGACAGGGTTCCAGCCCCAGCATTTT. This codes for CASSFSGTGFQPQHF.

The chain employs TRBV11-2 and TRBJ2-1, with TRBD1 matching 9 bases. This CDR3 has 14 residues. Germline V gives CDR1 SGHAT, CDR2 FQNNGV. Unmatched junction bases numbered 3, after V lost 5 bases and J lost 4 bases. CDR3 amino acids: CASSHGTGYNEQFF. Written as DNA, the CDR3 is TGTGCCAGCAGCCACGGGACAGGGTACAATGAGCAGTTCTTC.

This clonotype was counted a few times. The chain links TRBV19 to TRBJ2-1; the match to TRBD2 covers 8 bases. The CDR3 is 14 amino acids. The V and J ends lost 3 bases and 2 bases, in that order; junction bases with no gene match: 0. Germline-derived CDR1 and CDR2 are LNHDA and SQIVND (reference sequence). The CDR3 nucleotides read TGTGCCAGTAGTATCGGGGGGGCCTACAATGAGCAGTTCTTC. Residues: CASSIGGAYNEQFF.

This clonotype is medium-sized. The V call is TRBV20-1, the J call TRBJ2-7, with D possibly being TRBD1 (5 bases). CDR1 and CDR2 (germline): DFQATT, SNEGSKA (reference sequence). The length of the CDR3 is 14 residues. Trimming took 1 base from V and 0 from J, leaving 10 bases between them. Here the CDR3 DNA reads TGCAGTGCTAGAGGTGGAGACAGCTCCTACGAGCAGTACGTC. This gives the protein CSARGGDSSYEQYV.

This clonotype was detected ten times or more. The V and J genes are TRBV11-3 and TRBJ2-3, with D possibly matching TRBD2 (6 bases). The CDR3 contains 15 residues. Germline values: CDR1 SGHNT, CDR2 YENEEA. Between the trimmed V and J ends, which lost 8 bases and 2 bases, there was a span of 17 bases. The DNA of the CDR3 is TGTGCCAGCGCCGAGGGCGGGGTTCACACAGATACGCAGTATTTT. Its translation: CASAEGGVHTDTQYF.

The chain employs TRBV7-6 and TRBJ2-2, with no clear D. V lost 3 bases and J lost 8, with 7 bases in between. The germline V gene encodes CDR1 SGHVS and CDR2 FNYEAQ. The CDR3 is 12 amino acids. CDR3 coding DNA: TGTGCCAGCAGCTTTCTGGCAGGGGAGCTGTTTTTT. It encodes CASSFLAGELFF.

The CDR3 spells CASSSGGDRNEQFF. Here the CDR3 DNA reads TGCGCCAGCAGCTCGGGGGGGGACCGTAATGAGCAGTTCTTC. The V and J genes are TRBV5-1 and TRBJ2-1; 8 bases fit TRBD2. This CDR3 spans 14 amino acids. The V segment lost 3 bases and the J segment 7 bases; nucleotides outside the gene matches: 6. Germline V gene sequence: CDR1 SGHRS, CDR2 YFSETQ.

This clonotype was counted only a few times. The gene calls are TRBV29-1 and TRBJ2-3; 12 bases fit TRBD2. Germline V CDR1 and CDR2: SQVTM, ANQGSEA. V shed 7 bases and J 0 bases; nucleotides not matched to a gene: 11. The length of the CDR3 is 17 residues. The CDR3 spells CSADGLAGGPSTDTQYF. The DNA for the CDR3 is TGCAGCGCAGACGGTCTAGCGGGGGGGCCGAGCACAGATACGCAGTATTTT.

This clonotype has more than one count but fewer than ten. The chain recombines TRBV20-1 with TRBJ2-3; possibly TRBD1 or TRBD2 for D (6 bases each). V was clipped by 6 bases and J by 4 bases, with 26 bases between them. There are 17 residues in the CDR3. Germline-derived CDR1 and CDR2 are DFQATT and SNEGSKA (reference sequence). The CDR3 DNA reads TGCAGTGCCATAGTATTAGTGGAGGGGGATTTATCAGATACGCAGTATTTT. It codes for CSAIVLVEGDLSDTQYF.

Ten or more counts support this clonotype. The CDR3 spells CASSPPGTSGSNEQFF. CDR3 nucleotides: TGTGCCAGCAGCCCCCCGGGGACTTCGGGGTCCAATGAGCAGTTCTTC. This rearrangement joins TRBV7-9 to TRBJ2-1, with a possible D match to TRBD2 (6 bases). Germline V gene data show CDR1 as SEHNR and CDR2 as FQNEAQ (reference sequence). The length of the CDR3 is 16 residues. The V end was cut by 5 bases, the J end by 6 bases, with 20 bases between.

The count of this clonotype is one. This could be a read error, since a much larger clone is one nucleotide away. This chain links TRBV6-2 or TRBV6-3 with TRBJ1-1; D may be TRBD1 (6 bases). There are 15 residues in the CDR3. Germline V gene lookup returns CDR1 MNHEY and CDR2 SVGEGT. This chain's CDR3 is CTSSTPRYRALVAFF. CDR3 nucleotides: TGTACCAGCAGCACTCCTCGGTACAGGGCTCTCGTGGCTTTCTTT.

For this clonotype: At one end the junction does not follow the germline gene, possibly because of a read error. The chain combines TRBV7-6 with TRBJ2-3; D may be TRBD1 (6 bases). Germline CDR1 and CDR2: SGHVS and FNYEAQ. This CDR3 spans 15 amino acids. The CDR3 here is CTSSLGGISTDTQYF. Written as DNA, the CDR3 is TGTACCAGCAGCTTAGGGGGTATTAGCACAGATACGCAGTATTTT.

The chain recombines TRBV6-1 with TRBJ2-7; weak D call: TRBD2 (6 bases). This CDR3 contains 15 residues. Trimming stripped 5 bases from V and 0 bases from J, with 14 bases between. Germline assignment: CDR1 MNHNS and CDR2 SASEGT. DNA of the CDR3: TGTGCCAGCAGTCTCAAGGGACTGAGCTCCTACGAGCAGTACTTC. Translated: CASSLKGLSSYEQYF.

This chain joins TRBV7-3 and TRBJ2-5; the D gene is possibly TRBD1 (6 bases). Germline CDR1 and CDR2: SGHTA and FQGTGA. The CDR3 loop spans 14 amino acids. The ends were cut back, 5 bases at V and 0 bases at J, with 10 bases in the middle. The CDR3 here is CASSTTGNQETQYF. CDR3 nucleotide sequence: TGTGCCAGCAGCACGACAGGAAACCAAGAGACCCAGTACTTC.

The chain's CDR3 is CATDSGVYEQYV. The CDR3 DNA follows: TGCGCCACCGACAGCGGGGTCTACGAGCAGTACGTC. This chain joins TRBV10-2 and TRBJ2-7; 7 bases agree with TRBD2. V shed 10 bases and J 3 bases; nucleotides not matched to a gene: 6. There are 12 residues in the CDR3. Germline V gene sequence: CDR1 WSHSY, CDR2 SAAADI.

V usage is TRBV19 and J usage is TRBJ2-1; D gene uncertain. There are 12 residues in the CDR3. Germline assignment: CDR1 LNHDA and CDR2 SQIVND (reference sequence). V dropped 3 bases and J dropped 6 bases, with 6 bases sitting between them. CDR3 region: CASSINLNEQFF. The CDR3 DNA reads as TGTGCCAGTAGTATTAATCTCAATGAGCAGTTCTTC.

The sample holds a few counts of this clonotype. The rearrangement links TRBV20-1 to TRBJ2-5; 8 bases match TRBD1. This CDR3 has 13 amino acids. Per the germline V gene, CDR1 is DFQATT and CDR2 is SNEGSKA (reference sequence). V lost 5 bases to trimming and J lost 5 bases; unmatched junction nucleotides: 7. CDR3 nucleotide sequence: TGCAGTGCTGAGGCAGGGGGCGAGGAGACCCAGTACTTC. Translation gives CSAEAGGEETQYF.

J is TRBJ2-1 and V is TRBV20-1; 8 nucleotides line up with TRBD2. Germline values: CDR1 DFQATT, CDR2 SNEGSKA (reference sequence). Trimming at V came to 1 base and at J to 2 bases, leaving 4 bases not matched to a gene. The CDR3 loop spans 15 amino acids. The CDR3 DNA is TGCAGTGCTAGAGGCCGGGGGGGTACCTACAATGAGCAGTTCTTC. Translated, it gives CSARGRGGTYNEQFF.

V and J are TRBV4-3 and TRBJ2-7; D is ambiguous. The CDR3 extends over 12 amino acids. Trimming removed 0 bases at V and 3 bases at J, with 3 bases between. CDR1 is LGHNA and CDR2 is YSLEER in the germline V gene. CDR3 amino acids: CASSQEGYEQYF. DNA of the CDR3: TGCGCCAGCAGCCAAGAGGGCTACGAGCAGTACTTC.